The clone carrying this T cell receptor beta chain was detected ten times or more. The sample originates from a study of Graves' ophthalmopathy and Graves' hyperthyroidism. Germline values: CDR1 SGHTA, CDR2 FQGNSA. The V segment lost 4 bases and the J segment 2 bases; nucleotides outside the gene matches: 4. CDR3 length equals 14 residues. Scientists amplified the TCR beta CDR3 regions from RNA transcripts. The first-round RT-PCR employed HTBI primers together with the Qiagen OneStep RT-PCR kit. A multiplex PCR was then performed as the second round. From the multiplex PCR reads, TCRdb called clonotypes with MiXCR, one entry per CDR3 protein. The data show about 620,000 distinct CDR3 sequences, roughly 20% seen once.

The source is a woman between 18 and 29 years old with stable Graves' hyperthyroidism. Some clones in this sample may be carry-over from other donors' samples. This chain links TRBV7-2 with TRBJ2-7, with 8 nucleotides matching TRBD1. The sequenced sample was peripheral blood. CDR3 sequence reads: CASSSQQGAYEQYF. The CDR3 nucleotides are TGTGCCAGCAGCTCCCAACAGGGGGCCTACGAGCAGTACTTC.